One and the same sample provided the 8 T cell receptor beta chains below, sequenced in a study of early T cells in non-severe SARS-CoV-2 infection. TCRdb processed the 5' RACE reads anew with MiXCR; each CDR3 protein has one entry. The sample records some 66,000 distinct CDR3 sequences, roughly 10% being singletons. What was sequenced was whole blood. Receptors originate from an adult who was a healthcare worker with PCR-confirmed SARS-CoV-2 infection or an uninfected control (not recorded which).

The gene calls are TRBV6-5 and TRBJ2-1; no definite D call. Trimming left V 5 bases short and J 7 bases short, with 9 bases between. The CDR3 spans 12 residues. The germline V gene has CDR1 MNHEY and CDR2 SVGAGI. The CDR3 is CASSPMGNEQFF. For the CDR3, the DNA is TGTGCCAGCAGTCCCATGGGGAATGAGCAGTTCTTC.

V gene TRBV2 combines with J gene TRBJ2-2; D call uncertain. The CDR3 is 13 amino acids. CDR1 is SNHLY, CDR2 FYNNEI, per germline. Trimming removed 2 bases from V and 1 base from J, with 2 bases in between. In DNA form, the CDR3 reads TGTGCCAGCAGTGAACAGAACACCGGGGAGCTGTTTTTT. This gives the protein CASSEQNTGELFF.

V gene TRBV7-9 combines with J gene TRBJ2-3; 7 bases line up with TRBD2. Germline CDR1 SEHNR, CDR2 FQNEAQ (reference sequence). The CDR3 totals 14 residues. V trimming: 7 bases; J trimming: 4 bases; junction bases outside the gene matches: 8. CDR3 in amino acids: CASMSREMPDTQYF. The CDR3 DNA reads TGTGCCAGCATGTCGCGGGAGATGCCAGATACGCAGTATTTT. The full variable domain, in which reference TRBV7-9 and TRBJ2-3 provide the parts outside the CDR3, is DTGVSQNPRHKITKRGQNVTFRCDPISEHNRLYWYRQTLGQGPEFLTYFQNEAQLEKSRLLSDRFSAERPKGSFSTLEIQRTEQGDSAMYLCASMSREMPDTQYFGPGTRLTVL.

In its sample, this clonotype was seen many times. The chain joins TRBV7-9 to TRBJ2-3; D is possibly TRBD2 (6 bases). Germline V gives CDR1 SEHNR, CDR2 FQNEAQ (reference sequence). The length of the CDR3 is 18 residues. The V end was cut by 4 bases, the J end by 0 bases, with 20 bases between. Here the CDR3 reads CASSSPRRGVGSTDTQYF. The CDR3 coding sequence is TGTGCCAGCAGCTCGCCCAGGAGGGGAGTGGGGAGCACAGATACGCAGTATTTT. The full variable domain, rest sourced from reference TRBV7-9 and TRBJ2-3, is DTGVSQNPRHKITKRGQNVTFRCDPISEHNRLYWYRQTLGQGPEFLTYFQNEAQLEKSRLLSDRFSAERPKGSFSTLEIQRTEQGDSAMYLCASSSPRRGVGSTDTQYFGPGTRLTVL.

The chain employs TRBV27 and TRBJ2-7; TRBD2 aligns across 12 bases. J was trimmed by 6 bases and V by 4 bases; bases with no gene match: 10. This CDR3 has 16 amino acids. CDR1 MNHEY and CDR2 SMNVEV come from the germline V gene (reference sequence). CDR3 bases: TGTGCCAGCAGTTCGCCCCGACTAGCGGGAGCCCTCGAGCAGTACTTC. It encodes CASSSPRLAGALEQYF.

This clonotype was seen many times. The gene calls are TRBV6-6 and TRBJ1-1; no reliable D call. This CDR3 region has 15 residues. Germline CDR1 MNHNY, CDR2 SVGAGI (reference sequence). The V end was cut by 2 bases, the J end by 1 base, with 11 bases between. CDR3 residues: CASSYQGSKNTEAFF. CDR3 bases: TGTGCCAGCAGTTACCAAGGGAGCAAGAACACTGAAGCTTTCTTT.

The rearrangement uses TRBV2 and TRBJ1-5, with D perhaps matching TRBD1 (6 bases). V gave up 3 bases and J gave up 4 bases, with 10 bases separating them. Germline CDR1 reads SNHLY; CDR2 reads FYNNEI. This CDR3 region has 14 residues. The CDR3 here is CASSDRGANQPQHF. The CDR3 DNA reads TGTGCCAGCAGTGACAGGGGCGCAAATCAGCCCCAGCATTTT.

The chain recombines TRBV20-1 with TRBJ2-7; 9 nucleotides match TRBD1. This CDR3 comprises 13 residues. The ends lost 5 bases at V and 2 bases at J; junction bases unmatched: 4. Germline lookup yields CDR1 DFQATT and CDR2 SNEGSKA (reference sequence). The CDR3 loop is CSAGRTGAYEQYF. CDR3 DNA sequence: TGCAGTGCTGGACGGACAGGGGCCTACGAGCAGTACTTC.